This is a list of T cell receptor beta chains from one sample in a study of T cell repertoires in cytomegalovirus infection. TCRdb itself ran the reads through MiXCR, one entry per CDR3 protein. The sample includes under 450,000 distinct CDR3 sequences, approximately 35% of them seen just once. The antigens these receptors bind are not known. Sample: cultured PBMCs, taken from culture after CMV antigen stimulation. Every receptor here comes from a human donor in good health (CMV status not recorded). Some clones in this sample may be carry-over from other donors' samples. Both conserved end residues are part of each CDR3. D genes are given only for firm matches. Only some rows state a clone size, as once, few, many or a class for expanded clones.

>TRBJ2-7|TRBV28|TRBD1|.
TGTGCCAGCAGTTTACCATGGCCGGGGACAGGGAGTTACGAGCAGTACTTC
CASSLPWPGTGSYEQYF
>TRBJ2-3|TRBV5-4|.|.
TGTGCCAGCAATTGGCAGGGTGCCACAGATACGCAGTATTTT
CASNWQGATDTQYF
>TRBJ1-1|TRBV12-3/TRBV12-4|.|few
TGTGCCAGCACCTCCACCGGGACGGGGGAAGCTTTCTTT
CASTSTGTGEAFF
>TRBJ2-7|TRBV12-3/TRBV12-4|TRBD2|.
TGTGCCAGCAGTTCCCTCGGGCTAGCGGGAGGTGCGCTCTACGAGCAGTACTTC
CASSSLGLAGGALYEQYF
>TRBJ2-1|TRBV18|.|.
TGTGCCAGCTCACCCGGACCCCACAATGAGCAGTTCTTC
CASSPGPHNEQFF
>TRBJ2-3|TRBV7-6|TRBD2|few
TGTGCCAGCAGCCCCACCTCTAGCGGGGTAGATACGCAGTATTTT
CASSPTSSGVDTQYF
>TRBJ1-5|TRBV7-2|.|few
TGTGCCAGCAGCTTAAATAGGCAGGGTAGTATCCAGCCCCAGCATTTT
CASSLNRQGSIQPQHF
>TRBJ2-5|TRBV7-2|.|few
TGTGCCAGCAGCCCCCAGTCGGAGACCCAGTACTTC
CASSPQSETQYF
>TRBJ2-3|TRBV7-3|TRBD1|few
TGTGCCAGCAGCTTCTCAGGGGGTCTGATCACAGATACGCAGTATTTT
CASSFSGGLITDTQYF
>TRBJ2-1|TRBV6-1|TRBD2|.
TGTGCCAGCAGTTACCCGGGACTAGCGGGAGGCTACAATGAGCAGTTCTTC
CASSYPGLAGGYNEQFF
>TRBJ2-1|TRBV7-8|TRBD2|few
TGTGCCAGCAGCTTATTAGGGGCTAGCGGGAGCCGCGTCTCCTACAATGAGCAGTTCTTC
CASSLLGASGSRVSYNEQFF
>TRBJ1-5|TRBV7-2|.|many
TGTGCCAGCAGCCAAGTCGAGGGGGTCAATCAGCCCCAGCATTTT
CASSQVEGVNQPQHF
>TRBJ2-2|TRBV7-2|TRBD2|few
TGTGCCAGCAGCTTAGCGCGCGGGAGGGCACAGAAGGGGGAGCTGTTTTTT
CASSLARGRAQKGELFF
>TRBJ1-1|TRBV15|TRBD1|.
TGTGCCACCAGCATGCGACAGGGTCTTGAAGCTTTCTTT
CATSMRQGLEAFF
>TRBJ2-7|TRBV6-2/TRBV6-3|TRBD1|.
TGTGCCAGCACAAGGCTCGGACAGGGCTCCTACGAGCAGTACTTC
CASTRLGQGSYEQYF
>TRBJ2-7|TRBV4-1|TRBD2|few
TGCGCCAGCAGCCAAGATTTTTTAGCGGGATTTTACGAGCAGTACTTC
CASSQDFLAGFYEQYF
>TRBJ1-1|TRBV19|TRBD1|.
TGTGCCAGTAGACCGGATGACAGGGGGGCTGAAGCTTTCTTT
CASRPDDRGAEAFF
>TRBJ2-5|TRBV7-2|.|.
TGTGCCAGCAGCTTAAACAGCGGGGAGACCCAGTACTTC
CASSLNSGETQYF
>TRBJ2-2|TRBV9|TRBD2|few
TGTGCCAGCAGCGTCCGTCTAGCGGGCGAGCTCACCGGGGAGCTGTTTTTT
CASSVRLAGELTGELFF
>TRBJ1-1|TRBV7-9|.|many
TGTGCCACCCACCTAAGAGAGGGGAACACTGAAGCTTTCTTT
CATHLREGNTEAFF
>TRBJ2-1|TRBV4-1|.|.
TGCGCCAGCAGCCAAGATAATACGGGGCGGGTACACAATGAGCAGTTCTTC
CASSQDNTGRVHNEQFF
>TRBJ2-5|TRBV2|TRBD1|.
TGTGCCAGCAGTGTACAGGGGGCAAAGGAGACCCAGTACTTC
CASSVQGAKETQYF
>TRBJ2-1|TRBV4-1|TRBD1|.
TGCGCCAGCAGCCAGCCACAGGGGTTTACCTACAATGAGCAGTTCTTC
CASSQPQGFTYNEQFF
>TRBJ2-7|TRBV7-8|TRBD1|many
TGTGCCAGCAGCTCCCCAGGGACAGGGAGCTACGAGCAGTACTTC
CASSSPGTGSYEQYF
>TRBJ1-2|TRBV20-1|.|.
TGCAGTGCTAGCGCCAAACGGGGGTCCCTCCGGGAGGATGGCTACACCTTC
CSASAKRGSLREDGYTF
>TRBJ2-1|TRBV27|.|.
TGTGCCAGCAGTGACGTTCCAGATGAGCAGTTCTTC
CASSDVPDEQFF
>TRBJ2-2|TRBV7-2|.|few
TGTGCCAGCAGCTTCGAGGGGGACACCGGGGAGCTGTTTTTT
CASSFEGDTGELFF
>TRBJ1-2|TRBV11-2|.|.
TGTGCCAGCAGCTTAGTCCGGACCTGGGGCTACACCTTC
CASSLVRTWGYTF
>TRBJ2-1|TRBV7-6|TRBD2|many
TGTGCCAGCAGCTTACCCGGACTAGCGGGAGCTTTGGGAGACTACAATGAGCAGTTCTTC
CASSLPGLAGALGDYNEQFF
>TRBJ2-1|TRBV12-3/TRBV12-4|.|many
TGTGCCAGCAGTAGACCCGGCAATGAGCAGTTCTTC
CASSRPGNEQFF
>TRBJ2-1|TRBV7-2|.|.
TGTGCCAGCAGTTCGACTCCTGCTACCTACAATGAGCAGTTCTTC
CASSSTPATYNEQFF
>TRBJ1-1|TRBV7-9|TRBD1|.
TGTGCCAGCAGCTTACAGGACAGGGCCACTGAAGCTTTCTTT
CASSLQDRATEAFF
>TRBJ2-6|TRBV19|.|few
TGTGCCAGTAGTATGGTCAGAACCTCTGGGGCCAACGTCCTGACTTTC
CASSMVRTSGANVLTF